This T cell receptor (beta chain) came from a study of blood T cell repertoires in COVID-19. On the study more broadly: The origin of the acute and convalescent COVID-19 samples was the United States, Italy and Spain. In each case, the material was cDNA or gDNA derived from T cells, B-cell-depleted T cells, or PBMCs.

In the authors' workflow: How many nucleated cells were present was estimated from reference gene primer amplification. This table comes from immunoSEQ multiplex PCR, and its TCRdb copy is limited to in-frame clones, with some not included. The DNA was the basis for D and trimming; V, J and clone size are from that table. The sample shows some 75,000 clones, roughly 91% of them seen only once. Trimming removed 4 bases at V and 5 bases at J, with 12 bases between. The CDR3 sequence is 14 residues long. Germline values: CDR1 LNHDA, CDR2 SQIVND (reference sequence). The clonotype was recovered from a man between 60 and 75 years old with acute or convalescent COVID-19. This chain connects TRBV19 to TRBJ2-1; unclear D gene. The sample was peripheral blood. The CDR3 nucleotides are TGTGCCAGTAGTAAAAAGAGATTGGACAATGAGCAGTTCTTC. It yields the protein CASSKKRLDNEQFF.